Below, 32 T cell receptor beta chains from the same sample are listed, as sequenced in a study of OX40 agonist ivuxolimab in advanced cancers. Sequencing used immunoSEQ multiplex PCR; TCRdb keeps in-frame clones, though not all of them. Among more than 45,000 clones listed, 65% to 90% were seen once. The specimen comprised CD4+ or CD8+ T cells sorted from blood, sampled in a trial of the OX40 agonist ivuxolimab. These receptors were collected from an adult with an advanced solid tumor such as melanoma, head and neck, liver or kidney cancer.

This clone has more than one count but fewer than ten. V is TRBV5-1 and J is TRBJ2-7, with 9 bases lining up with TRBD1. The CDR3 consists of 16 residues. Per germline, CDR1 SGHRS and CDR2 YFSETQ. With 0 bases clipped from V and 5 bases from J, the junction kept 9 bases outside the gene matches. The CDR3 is CASSLVGTGREHEQYF. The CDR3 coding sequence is TGCGCCAGCAGCTTGGTGGGGACAGGGAGGGAGCACGAGCAGTACTTC.

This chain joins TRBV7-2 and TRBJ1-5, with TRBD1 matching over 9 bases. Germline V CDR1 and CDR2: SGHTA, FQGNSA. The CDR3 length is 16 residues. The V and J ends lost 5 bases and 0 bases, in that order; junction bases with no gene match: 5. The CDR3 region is CASSLQGAGSNQPQHF. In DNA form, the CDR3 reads TGTGCCAGCAGCCTACAGGGGGCTGGTAGCAATCAGCCCCAGCATTTT.

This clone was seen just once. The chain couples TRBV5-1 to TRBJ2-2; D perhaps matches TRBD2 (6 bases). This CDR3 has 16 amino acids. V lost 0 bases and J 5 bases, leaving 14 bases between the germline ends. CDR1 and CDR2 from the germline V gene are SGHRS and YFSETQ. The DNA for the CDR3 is TGCGCCAGCAGCTTGGCCCCGGGAGTAGAAACCGGGGAGCTGTTTTTT. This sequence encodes CASSLAPGVETGELFF. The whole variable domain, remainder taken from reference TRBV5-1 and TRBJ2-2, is KAGVTQTPRYLIKTRGQQVTLSCSPISGHRSVSWYQQTPGQGLQFLFEYFSETQRNKGNFPGRFSGRQFSNSRSEMNVSTLELGDSALYLCASSLAPGVETGELFFGEGSRLTVL.

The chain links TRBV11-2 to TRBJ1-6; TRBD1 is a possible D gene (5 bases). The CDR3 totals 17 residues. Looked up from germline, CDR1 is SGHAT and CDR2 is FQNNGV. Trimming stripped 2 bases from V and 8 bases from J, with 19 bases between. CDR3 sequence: CASSLRAVGTSDSPLHF. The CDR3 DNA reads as TGTGCCAGCAGCTTACGGGCAGTGGGGACTTCGGATTCACCCCTCCACTTT.

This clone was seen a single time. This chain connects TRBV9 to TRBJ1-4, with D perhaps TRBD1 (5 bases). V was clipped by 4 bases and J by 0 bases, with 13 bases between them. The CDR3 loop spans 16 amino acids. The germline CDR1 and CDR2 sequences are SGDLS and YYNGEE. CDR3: CASSREDTSTNEKLFF. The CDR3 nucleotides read TGTGCCAGCAGCCGAGAGGACACCTCAACTAATGAAAAACTGTTTTTT.

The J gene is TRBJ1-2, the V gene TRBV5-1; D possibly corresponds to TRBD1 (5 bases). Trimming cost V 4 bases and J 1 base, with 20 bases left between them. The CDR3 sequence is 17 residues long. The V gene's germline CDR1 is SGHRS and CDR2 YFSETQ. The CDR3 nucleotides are TGCGCCAGCAGCGTCACCGGGACGGACAAACGTAACTATGGCTACACCTTC. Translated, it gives CASSVTGTDKRNYGYTF.

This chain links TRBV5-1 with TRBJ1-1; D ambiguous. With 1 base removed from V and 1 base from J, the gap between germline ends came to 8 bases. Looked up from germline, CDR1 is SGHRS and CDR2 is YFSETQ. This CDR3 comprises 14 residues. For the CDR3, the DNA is TGCGCCAGCAGCTTGACGTCGGGGAACACTGAAGCTTTCTTT. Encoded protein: CASSLTSGNTEAFF.

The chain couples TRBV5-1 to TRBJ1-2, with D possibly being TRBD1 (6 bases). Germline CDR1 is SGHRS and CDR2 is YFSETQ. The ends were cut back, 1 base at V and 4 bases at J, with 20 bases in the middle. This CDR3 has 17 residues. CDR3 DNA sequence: TGCGCCAGCAGCTTGAGGTCAGGGGTAAGGGAGACCTATGGCTACACCTTC. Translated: CASSLRSGVRETYGYTF.

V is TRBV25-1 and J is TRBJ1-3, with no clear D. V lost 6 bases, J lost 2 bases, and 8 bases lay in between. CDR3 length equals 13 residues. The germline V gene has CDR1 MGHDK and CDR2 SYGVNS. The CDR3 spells CASRSGPGNTIYF. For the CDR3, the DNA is TGTGCCAGCAGGTCGGGCCCTGGAAACACCATATATTTT.

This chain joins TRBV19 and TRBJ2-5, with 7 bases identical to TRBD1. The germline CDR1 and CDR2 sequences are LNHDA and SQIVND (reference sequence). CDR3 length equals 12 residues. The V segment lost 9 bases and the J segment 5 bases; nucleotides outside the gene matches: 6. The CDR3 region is CASRGGSETQYF. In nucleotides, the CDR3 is TGTGCCAGCCGAGGGGGCTCGGAGACCCAGTACTTC.

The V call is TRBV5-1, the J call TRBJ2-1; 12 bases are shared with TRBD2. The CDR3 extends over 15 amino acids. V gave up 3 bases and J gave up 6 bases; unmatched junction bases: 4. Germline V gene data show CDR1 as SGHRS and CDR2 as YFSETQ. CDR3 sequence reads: CASSWTSGIFNEQFF. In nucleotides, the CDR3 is TGCGCCAGCAGCTGGACTAGCGGGATATTCAATGAGCAGTTCTTC. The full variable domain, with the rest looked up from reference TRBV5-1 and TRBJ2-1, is KAGVTQTPRYLIKTRGQQVTLSCSPISGHRSVSWYQQTPGQGLQFLFEYFSETQRNKGNFPGRFSGRQFSNSRSEMNVSTLELGDSALYLCASSWTSGIFNEQFFGPGTRLTVL.

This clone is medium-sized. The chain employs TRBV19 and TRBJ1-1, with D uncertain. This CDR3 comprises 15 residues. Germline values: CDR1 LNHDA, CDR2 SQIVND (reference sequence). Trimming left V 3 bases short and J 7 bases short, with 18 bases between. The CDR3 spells CASSMGGNPAFEAFF. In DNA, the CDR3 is TGTGCCAGTAGTATGGGCGGTAACCCTGCTTTTGAAGCTTTCTTT.

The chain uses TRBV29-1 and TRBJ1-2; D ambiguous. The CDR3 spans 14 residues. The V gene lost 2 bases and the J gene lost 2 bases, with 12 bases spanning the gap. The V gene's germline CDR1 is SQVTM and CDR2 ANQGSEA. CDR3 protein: CSVEKSVSNYGYTF. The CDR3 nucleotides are TGCAGCGTTGAAAAATCGGTCAGCAACTATGGCTACACCTTC.

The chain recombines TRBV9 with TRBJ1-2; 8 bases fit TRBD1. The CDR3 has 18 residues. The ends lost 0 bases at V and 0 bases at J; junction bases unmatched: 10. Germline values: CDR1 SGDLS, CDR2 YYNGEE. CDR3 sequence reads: CASSVGVRAGGSNYGYTF. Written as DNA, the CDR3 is TGTGCCAGCAGCGTAGGAGTTAGGGCAGGGGGCTCTAACTATGGCTACACCTTC.

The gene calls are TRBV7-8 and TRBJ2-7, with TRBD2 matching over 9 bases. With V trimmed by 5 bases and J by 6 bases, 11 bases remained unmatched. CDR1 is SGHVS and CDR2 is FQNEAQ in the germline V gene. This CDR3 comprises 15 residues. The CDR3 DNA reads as TGTGCCAGCAGCCCAGGTGGTAGCGGGAGCGGCGAGCAGTACTTC. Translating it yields CASSPGGSGSGEQYF.

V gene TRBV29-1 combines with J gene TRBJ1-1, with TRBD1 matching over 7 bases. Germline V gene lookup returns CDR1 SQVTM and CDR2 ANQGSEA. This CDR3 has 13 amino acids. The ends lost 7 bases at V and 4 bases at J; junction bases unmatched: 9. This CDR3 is CSGQGSGGTEAFF. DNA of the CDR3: TGCAGCGGACAGGGTTCCGGGGGCACTGAAGCTTTCTTT.

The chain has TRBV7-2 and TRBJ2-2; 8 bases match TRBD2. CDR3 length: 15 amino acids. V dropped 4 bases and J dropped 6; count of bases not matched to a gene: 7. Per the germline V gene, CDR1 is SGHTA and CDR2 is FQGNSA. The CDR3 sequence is CASSYMRGAAGELFF. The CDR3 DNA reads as TGTGCCAGCAGCTACATGCGGGGGGCCGCCGGGGAGCTGTTTTTT.

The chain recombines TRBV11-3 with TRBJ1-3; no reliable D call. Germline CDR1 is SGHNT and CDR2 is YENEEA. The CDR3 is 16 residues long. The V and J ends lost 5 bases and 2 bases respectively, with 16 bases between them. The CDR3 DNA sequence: TGTGCCAGCAGCATCAACCGGCCAGGACCTGGAAACACCATATATTTT. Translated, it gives CASSINRPGPGNTIYF.

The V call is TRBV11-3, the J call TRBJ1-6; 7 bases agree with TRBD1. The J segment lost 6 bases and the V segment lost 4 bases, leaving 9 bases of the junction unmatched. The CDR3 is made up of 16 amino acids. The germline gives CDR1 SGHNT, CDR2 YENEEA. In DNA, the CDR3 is TGTGCCAGCAGCTCGGGGAGGGGACAGCTTAATTCACCCCTCCACTTT. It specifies CASSSGRGQLNSPLHF.

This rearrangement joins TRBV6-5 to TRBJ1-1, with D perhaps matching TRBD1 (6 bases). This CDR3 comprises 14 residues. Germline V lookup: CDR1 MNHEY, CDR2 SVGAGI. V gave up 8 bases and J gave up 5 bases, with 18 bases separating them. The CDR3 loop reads CASRQQGIRTEAFF. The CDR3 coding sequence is TGTGCCAGCCGACAACAGGGAATAAGAACTGAAGCTTTCTTT.

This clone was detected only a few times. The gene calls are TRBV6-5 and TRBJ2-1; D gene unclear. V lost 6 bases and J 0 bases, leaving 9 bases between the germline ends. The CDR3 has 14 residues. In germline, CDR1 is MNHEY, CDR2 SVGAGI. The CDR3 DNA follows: TGTGCCAGCAGATCAGCCAGCTCCTACAATGAGCAGTTCTTC. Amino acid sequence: CASRSASSYNEQFF.

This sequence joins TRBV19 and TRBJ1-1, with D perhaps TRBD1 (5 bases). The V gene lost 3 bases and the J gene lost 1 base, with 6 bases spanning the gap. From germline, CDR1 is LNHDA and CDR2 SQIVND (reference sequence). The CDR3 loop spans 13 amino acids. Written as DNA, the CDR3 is TGTGCCAGTAGTATGACAGCGAACACTGAAGCTTTCTTT. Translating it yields CASSMTANTEAFF.

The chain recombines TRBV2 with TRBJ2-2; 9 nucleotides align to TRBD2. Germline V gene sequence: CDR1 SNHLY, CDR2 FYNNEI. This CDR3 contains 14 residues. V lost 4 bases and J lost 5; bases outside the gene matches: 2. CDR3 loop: CASSGLAGTGELFF. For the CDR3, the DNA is TGTGCCAGCAGTGGGCTAGCGGGAACCGGGGAGCTGTTTTTT. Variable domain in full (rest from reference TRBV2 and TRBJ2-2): EPEVTQTPSHQVTQMGQEVILRCVPISNHLYFYWYRQILGQKVEFLVSFYNNEISEKSEIFDDQFSVERPDGSNFTLKIRSTKLEDSAMYFCASSGLAGTGELFFGEGSRLTVL.

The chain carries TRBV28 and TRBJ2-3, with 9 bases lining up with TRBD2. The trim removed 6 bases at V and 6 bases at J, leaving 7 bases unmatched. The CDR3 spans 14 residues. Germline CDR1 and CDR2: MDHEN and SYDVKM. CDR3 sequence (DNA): TGTGCCAGCAGGGTAGCGGGAGAGACGGATACGCAGTATTTT. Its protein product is CASRVAGETDTQYF.

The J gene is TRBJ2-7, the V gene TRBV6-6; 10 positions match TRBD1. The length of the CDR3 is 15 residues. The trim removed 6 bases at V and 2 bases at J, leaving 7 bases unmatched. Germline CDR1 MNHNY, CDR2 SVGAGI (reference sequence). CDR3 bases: TGTGCCAGCAGCCCGGGACAGGGGACGACCTACGAGCAGTACTTC. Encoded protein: CASSPGQGTTYEQYF.

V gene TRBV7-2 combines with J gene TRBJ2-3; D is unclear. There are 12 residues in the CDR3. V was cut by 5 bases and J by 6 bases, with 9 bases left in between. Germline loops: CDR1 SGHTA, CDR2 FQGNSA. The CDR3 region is CASSLPRDTQYF. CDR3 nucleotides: TGTGCCAGCAGCCTCCCGCGCGATACGCAGTATTTT.

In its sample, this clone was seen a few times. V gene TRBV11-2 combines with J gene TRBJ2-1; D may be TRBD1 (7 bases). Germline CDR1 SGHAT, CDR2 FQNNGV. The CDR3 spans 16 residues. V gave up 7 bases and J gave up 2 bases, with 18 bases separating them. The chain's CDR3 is CASTLRGGGAYNEQFF. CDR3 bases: TGTGCCAGCACCCTCCGAGGAGGGGGCGCCTACAATGAGCAGTTCTTC.

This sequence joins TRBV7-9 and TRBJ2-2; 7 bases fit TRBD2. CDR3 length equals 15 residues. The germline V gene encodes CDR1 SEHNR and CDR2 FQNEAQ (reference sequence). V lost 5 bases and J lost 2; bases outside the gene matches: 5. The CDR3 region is CASSPSSGNTGELFF. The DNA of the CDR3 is TGTGCCAGCAGCCCCTCTAGCGGAAACACCGGGGAGCTGTTTTTT.

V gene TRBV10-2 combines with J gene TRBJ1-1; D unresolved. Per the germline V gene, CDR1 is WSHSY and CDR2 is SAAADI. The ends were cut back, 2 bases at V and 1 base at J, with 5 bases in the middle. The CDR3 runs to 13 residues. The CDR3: CASSEGRNTEAFF. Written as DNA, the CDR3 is TGCGCCAGCAGTGAGGGCAGGAACACTGAAGCTTTCTTT.

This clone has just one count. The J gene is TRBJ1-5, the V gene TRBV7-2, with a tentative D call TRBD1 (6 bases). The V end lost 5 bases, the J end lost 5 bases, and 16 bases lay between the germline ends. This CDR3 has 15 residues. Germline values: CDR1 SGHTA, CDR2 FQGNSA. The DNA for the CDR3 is TGTGCCAGCAGCCCCCAGACAGGAGGGTATCAGCCCCAGCATTTT. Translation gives CASSPQTGGYQPQHF.

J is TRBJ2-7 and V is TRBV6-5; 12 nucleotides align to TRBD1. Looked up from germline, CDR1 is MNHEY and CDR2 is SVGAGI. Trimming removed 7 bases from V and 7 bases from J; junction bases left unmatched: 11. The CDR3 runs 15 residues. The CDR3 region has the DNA TGTGCCAGCACCCGAGAGGGACAGGGGGCTCGTGAGCAGTACTTC. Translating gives CASTREGQGAREQYF.

The CDR3 loop is CATRAGGKDTQYF. The DNA of the CDR3 is TGTGCCACCCGAGCGGGGGGAAAGGATACGCAGTATTTT. This sequence joins TRBV2 and TRBJ2-3; 9 nucleotides match TRBD2. This CDR3 comprises 13 residues. Trimming at V came to 10 bases and at J to 6 bases, leaving 8 bases not matched to a gene. CDR1 and CDR2 from the germline V gene are SNHLY and FYNNEI.